The 23 T cell receptor beta chains listed next were all sequenced from one sample in a study of cytomegalovirus exposure and HLA in healthy donors. The primer mix had 60 Vbeta and 13 Jbeta primers. Some clones are missing from TCRdb's copy, which holds only in-frame ones; the method was immunoSEQ multiplex PCR. The sample lists some 150,000 clones; about 60% were seen once. Sample: PBMCs. The receptor source for this set is a woman aged 60-75 years in good health and CMV-seropositive.

V is TRBV27 and J is TRBJ2-3; 7 bases align to TRBD2. The CDR3 totals 17 residues. The J segment lost 0 bases and the V segment lost 6 bases, leaving 12 bases of the junction unmatched. Germline V gene data show CDR1 as MNHEY and CDR2 as SMNVEV (reference sequence). The CDR3 bases are TGTGCCAGCAGAACGGCTAGCGGCTACTATAGCACAGATACGCAGTATTTT. This gives the protein CASRTASGYYSTDTQYF.

This chain connects TRBV14 to TRBJ1-1, with D possibly matching TRBD1 (6 bases). Germline loops: CDR1 SGHDN, CDR2 FVKESK. CDR3 length: 15 amino acids. The V end was cut by 0 bases, the J end by 9 bases, with 17 bases between. CDR3 DNA sequence: TGTGCCAGCAGCCAAGATACGAGGACAGCTTCCAAAGCTTTCTTT. Protein sequence: CASSQDTRTASKAFF.

The chain couples TRBV19 to TRBJ2-7; 9 bases line up with TRBD2. The CDR3 covers 14 residues. Trimming removed 9 bases from V and 3 bases from J; junction bases left unmatched: 9. Germline CDR1 and CDR2: LNHDA and SQIVND (reference sequence). The CDR3 DNA follows: TGTGCCAGCTCAGATAGCGGGAGAATCTACGAGCAGTACTTC. Amino acid sequence: CASSDSGRIYEQYF.

The V call is TRBV14, the J call TRBJ1-1; TRBD1 is a possible D gene (6 bases). This CDR3 is 14 amino acids long. The V gene lost 1 base and the J gene lost 5 bases, with 11 bases spanning the gap. Per the germline V gene, CDR1 is SGHDN and CDR2 is FVKESK. This chain's CDR3 is CASSQVGGRTEAFF. The CDR3 region has the DNA TGTGCCAGCAGCCAAGTCGGGGGGCGGACTGAAGCTTTCTTT.

V and J are TRBV28 and TRBJ2-7; 8 bases align to TRBD2. Germline V gives CDR1 MDHEN, CDR2 SYDVKM. Losses at the gene ends were 7 bases for V and 4 bases for J; bases not matched to a gene: 6. This CDR3 is built from 13 residues. Written as DNA, the CDR3 is TGTGCCAGCACGAGCGGGGGTCTTTACGAGCAGTACTTC. As protein: CASTSGGLYEQYF.

This clone occurred a few times. This rearrangement joins TRBV5-4 to TRBJ2-3; D remains unclear. The CDR3 loop spans 11 amino acids. Germline CDR1 and CDR2: SGHNT and YYREEE (reference sequence). Between the trimmed V and J ends, which lost 6 bases and 2 bases, there was a span of 4 bases. The CDR3 loop reads CASISTDTQYF. DNA of the CDR3: TGTGCCAGCATCTCCACAGATACGCAGTATTTT. Variable domain in full (rest from reference TRBV5-4 and TRBJ2-3): ETGVTQSPTHLIKTRGQQVTLRCSSQSGHNTVSWYQQALGQGPQFIFQYYREEENGRGNFPPRFSGLQFPNYSSELNVNALELDDSALYLCASISTDTQYFGPGTRLTVL.

This sequence joins TRBV7-9 and TRBJ1-4; 8 bases are a match to TRBD1. Germline trimming cut 5 bases from V and 7 bases from J; bases unmatched to any gene: 3. The CDR3 contains 13 residues. Germline CDR1 reads SEHNR; CDR2 reads FQNEAQ (reference sequence). CDR3 region: CASSRGQGEKLFF. CDR3 DNA sequence: TGTGCCAGCAGCCGCGGACAGGGTGAAAAACTGTTTTTT.

This clone was detected a few times. The V gene is TRBV28, the J gene TRBJ2-5; 9 nucleotides align to TRBD2. The CDR3 is made up of 13 amino acids. Germline CDR1 reads MDHEN; CDR2 reads SYDVKM. Losses at the gene ends were 7 bases for V and 11 bases for J; bases not matched to a gene: 11. The DNA of the CDR3 is TGTGCCAGCACCGTAGCGGGAGAGGGTGTGCAGTACTTC. Translating gives CASTVAGEGVQYF. Complete variable domain (other parts from reference TRBV28 and TRBJ2-5): DVKVTQSSRYLVKRTGEKVFLECVQDMDHENMFWYRQDPGLGLRLIYFSYDVKMKEKGDIPEGYSVSREKKERFSLILESASTNQTSMYLCASTVAGEGVQYFGPGTRLLVL.

The rearrangement uses TRBV9 and TRBJ2-5, with 8 bases identical to TRBD2. The CDR3 length is 15 residues. Germline V CDR1 and CDR2: SGDLS, YYNGEE. The J segment lost 2 bases and the V segment lost 0 bases, leaving 3 bases of the junction unmatched. CDR3: CASSVGTSGQETQYF. CDR3 in DNA: TGTGCCAGCAGCGTAGGCACTAGCGGACAAGAGACCCAGTACTTC.

A few counts support this clone. The chain employs TRBV2 and TRBJ2-2, with D hard to call. Germline assignment: CDR1 SNHLY and CDR2 FYNNEI. The CDR3 spans 13 residues. The V end was cut by 2 bases, the J end by 5 bases, with 6 bases between. The CDR3 loop is CASSERPTGELFF. CDR3 DNA sequence: TGTGCCAGCAGTGAACGTCCTACCGGGGAGCTGTTTTTT.

This clone was found a few times. V gene TRBV19 combines with J gene TRBJ2-1, with 11 bases identical to TRBD2. V dropped 8 bases and J dropped 3; count of bases not matched to a gene: 6. Per germline, CDR1 LNHDA and CDR2 SQIVND (reference sequence). The CDR3 has 15 amino acids. CDR3 sequence reads: CASSRLAGIYNEQFF. The DNA of the CDR3 is TGTGCCAGTTCACGACTAGCGGGGATCTACAATGAGCAGTTCTTC.

The CDR3 spells CASSPPTGIDTQYF. The CDR3 bases are TGTGCCAGCAGTCCCCCAACAGGGATAGATACGCAGTATTTT. This chain joins TRBV27 and TRBJ2-3; the D gene is possibly TRBD1 (6 bases). CDR3 length equals 14 residues. The V end lost 5 bases, the J end lost 5 bases, and 14 bases lay between the germline ends. The germline V gene has CDR1 MNHEY and CDR2 SMNVEV (reference sequence).

The J gene is TRBJ2-3, the V gene TRBV5-4; 11 bases line up with TRBD2. Trimming took 4 bases from V and 2 from J; bases not matched to a gene: 6. The germline gives CDR1 SGHNT, CDR2 YYREEE (reference sequence). The CDR3 sequence is 16 residues long. The CDR3 here is CASSPRLAGTTDTQYF. CDR3 sequence (DNA): TGTGCCAGCAGCCCACGACTAGCGGGGACCACAGATACGCAGTATTTT.

Only a few counts were recorded for this clone. The chain is built from TRBV9 and TRBJ1-2; TRBD1 aligns across 7 bases. There are 16 residues in the CDR3. After removal of 0 bases from V and 2 bases from J, the junction contained 7 bases not matched to a gene. Germline assignment: CDR1 SGDLS and CDR2 YYNGEE. The CDR3 sequence is CASSVVPTTGNYGYTF. Written as DNA, the CDR3 is TGTGCCAGCAGCGTAGTCCCAACGACAGGGAACTATGGCTACACCTTC.

This clone has a handful of counts. The chain couples TRBV28 to TRBJ2-5, with 9 bases that match TRBD2. Germline-derived CDR1 and CDR2 are MDHEN and SYDVKM. The CDR3 covers 15 residues. The trim removed 6 bases at V and 2 bases at J, leaving 7 bases unmatched. The CDR3 is CASSQTSGGQETQYF. The CDR3 DNA sequence: TGTGCCAGCAGCCAGACTAGCGGAGGACAAGAGACCCAGTACTTC. The full variable domain, rest sourced from reference TRBV28 and TRBJ2-5, is DVKVTQSSRYLVKRTGEKVFLECVQDMDHENMFWYRQDPGLGLRLIYFSYDVKMKEKGDIPEGYSVSREKKERFSLILESASTNQTSMYLCASSQTSGGQETQYFGPGTRLLVL.

The rearrangement uses TRBV11-2 and TRBJ2-1; D gene ambiguous. Trimming left V 0 bases short and J 7 bases short, with 7 bases between. The germline V gene encodes CDR1 SGHAT and CDR2 FQNNGV. The CDR3 consists of 13 residues. This CDR3 reads CASSLDRLNEQFF. The CDR3 coding sequence is TGTGCCAGCAGCTTAGATAGATTGAATGAGCAGTTCTTC.

V and J are TRBV15 and TRBJ1-2; 9 bases map to TRBD1. Looked up from germline, CDR1 is LNHNV and CDR2 is YYDKDF (reference sequence). Trimming at V came to 5 bases and at J to 3 bases, leaving 7 bases not matched to a gene. This CDR3 spans 15 amino acids. The CDR3 nucleotides read TGTGCCACCAGCGGGCTGGACAGGGGAGACTATGGCTACACCTTC. This translates into CATSGLDRGDYGYTF. The variable domain in full, completed from reference TRBV15 and TRBJ1-2, reads DAMVIQNPRYQVTQFGKPVTLSCSQTLNHNVMYWYQQKSSQAPKLLFHYYDKDFNNEADTPDNFQSRRPNTSFCFLDIRSPGLGDTAMYLCATSGLDRGDYGYTFGSGTRLTVV.

The rearrangement uses TRBV5-1 and TRBJ2-1; the D gene is possibly TRBD1 (7 bases). Germline values: CDR1 SGHRS, CDR2 YFSETQ. The CDR3 sequence is 16 residues long. Trimming took 0 bases from V and 1 from J, leaving 11 bases between them. The CDR3, as DNA: TGCGCCAGCAGCTTGGATGCGGGACAGTCCTACAATGAGCAGTTCTTC. It specifies CASSLDAGQSYNEQFF.

V gene TRBV5-4 combines with J gene TRBJ1-1; TRBD1 matches at 11 bases. The CDR3 is 19 amino acids. The ends lost 0 bases at V and 1 base at J; junction bases unmatched: 11. Germline assignment: CDR1 SGHNT and CDR2 YYREEE (reference sequence). This CDR3 is CASSLAEDRGRSKNTEAFF. The CDR3 bases are TGTGCCAGCAGCTTGGCCGAGGACAGGGGGCGCTCAAAGAACACTGAAGCTTTCTTT.

The V call is TRBV7-2, the J call TRBJ2-7; 7 bases fit TRBD2. Looked up from germline, CDR1 is SGHTA and CDR2 is FQGNSA. V gave up 0 bases and J gave up 3 bases; unmatched junction bases: 2. CDR3 length: 14 amino acids. The CDR3 loop reads CASSLATSDYEQYF. The CDR3 DNA reads TGTGCCAGCAGCTTAGCCACTAGCGACTACGAGCAGTACTTC.

This chain uses TRBV11-2 with TRBJ2-2; TRBD2 matches 8 bases. The CDR3 has 15 residues. V lost 1 base to trimming and J lost 4 bases; unmatched junction nucleotides: 2. Per the germline V gene, CDR1 is SGHAT and CDR2 is FQNNGV. The chain's CDR3 is CASSLGLAGTGELFF. The CDR3, as DNA: TGTGCCAGCAGCTTAGGGCTAGCGGGCACCGGGGAGCTGTTTTTT.

This chain uses TRBV27 with TRBJ1-2, with a possible D match to TRBD1 (6 bases). The V gene lost 3 bases and the J gene lost 4 bases, with 12 bases spanning the gap. Per germline, CDR1 MNHEY and CDR2 SMNVEV (reference sequence). The CDR3 is made up of 14 amino acids. In DNA form, the CDR3 reads TGTGCCAGCAGTTTTTCCACAGGGTTCTATGGCTACACCTTC. It specifies CASSFSTGFYGYTF.

This chain uses TRBV13 with TRBJ2-1; TRBD2 aligns across 9 bases. CDR3 length: 15 residues. The germline V gene encodes CDR1 PRHDT and CDR2 FYEKMQ (reference sequence). Unmatched junction bases numbered 5, after V lost 0 bases and J lost 8 bases. CDR3 nucleotides: TGTGCCAGCAGCTTAGGCGGTAGCGGGAGTTATGAGCAGTTCTTC. Translating it yields CASSLGGSGSYEQFF.